One sample yielded the 23 T cell receptor beta chains listed below, sequenced in a study of cytomegalovirus exposure and HLA in healthy donors. 60 Vbeta and 13 Jbeta primers were used in PCR. Sequencing was performed with immunoSEQ multiplex PCR; in TCRdb, only in-frame clones are kept and a portion is missing. The sample carries 90,000 to 140,000 clones, 78% recorded once. Sequencing was carried out using PBMCs. The receptors stem from a man under 40 in good health and CMV-seronegative.

The rearrangement links TRBV19 to TRBJ2-7; 7 nucleotides match TRBD2. The CDR3 runs to 13 residues. Losses at the gene ends were 7 bases for V and 2 bases for J; bases not matched to a gene: 5. Germline lookup yields CDR1 LNHDA and CDR2 SQIVND (reference sequence). CDR3 DNA sequence: TGTGCCAGTACCTCAGCGGGAACCTACGAGCAGTACTTC. Translated: CASTSAGTYEQYF.

The J gene is TRBJ1-3, the V gene TRBV6-5, with D hard to call. CDR1 MNHEY and CDR2 SVGAGI come from the germline V gene. V lost 8 bases and J 5 bases, leaving 13 bases between the germline ends. CDR3 length equals 13 residues. CDR3 residues: CASAREIRNTIYF. In DNA, the CDR3 is TGTGCCAGCGCGAGGGAAATTAGAAACACCATATATTTT.

V gene TRBV28 combines with J gene TRBJ2-7, with 13 positions matching TRBD2. V dropped 1 base and J dropped 6; count of bases not matched to a gene: 6. In germline, CDR1 is MDHEN, CDR2 SYDVKM. CDR3 length equals 16 residues. CDR3 in DNA: TGTGCCAGCAGTTTATCCACTAGCGGGAGGGTAGGCGAGCAGTACTTC. Amino acids: CASSLSTSGRVGEQYF.

This sequence joins TRBV28 and TRBJ2-6; maybe TRBD1 (6 bases). CDR1 is MDHEN, CDR2 SYDVKM, per germline. Trimming stripped 4 bases from V and 4 bases from J, with 20 bases between. The CDR3 length is 18 residues. CDR3 loop: CASSSVLTGLEGANVLTF. In DNA, the CDR3 is TGTGCCAGCAGTTCCGTCCTTACAGGGCTAGAAGGGGCCAACGTCCTGACTTTC.

The rearrangement links TRBV29-1 to TRBJ1-2; weak D call: TRBD1 (5 bases). The CDR3 contains 13 residues. V was pared by 4 bases and J by 8 bases, with 17 bases between. Germline V gene sequence: CDR1 SQVTM, CDR2 ANQGSEA. CDR3 DNA sequence: TGCAGCGTTGTTATTCCTTACCAGGGCGGCTACACCTTC. This gives the protein CSVVIPYQGGYTF. Supplemented by reference TRBV29-1 and TRBJ1-2, the full variable domain reads SAVISQKPSRDICQRGTSLTIQCQVDSQVTMMFWYRQQPGQSLTLIATANQGSEATYESGFVIDKFPISRPNLTFSTLTVSNMSPEDSSIYLCSVVIPYQGGYTFGSGTRLTVV.

This rearrangement joins TRBV19 to TRBJ1-1, with a tentative D call TRBD1 (5 bases). CDR3 length: 18 residues. The germline CDR1 and CDR2 sequences are LNHDA and SQIVND (reference sequence). Deletions cut 2 bases from V and 0 bases from J, with 19 bases between. The CDR3 region is CASSIIREGRFLNTEAFF. The CDR3 DNA follows: TGTGCCAGTAGTATAATTAGAGAGGGGAGGTTTCTGAACACTGAAGCTTTCTTT.

This clone was recorded a few times. The chain uses TRBV29-1 and TRBJ1-1; 10 bases agree with TRBD1. Trimming cost V 6 bases and J 4 bases; bases outside gene matches: 11. The germline V gene encodes CDR1 SQVTM and CDR2 ANQGSEA. The CDR3 totals 15 residues. The CDR3 nucleotides are TGCAGCGTCGCAGTGGGGGGGACAGGGGTCACTGAAGCTTTCTTT. It yields the protein CSVAVGGTGVTEAFF.

The rearrangement joins TRBV11-2 to TRBJ2-3; a weak D match, TRBD2 (6 bases). The ends were cut back, 5 bases at V and 0 bases at J, with 9 bases in the middle. CDR1 SGHAT and CDR2 FQNNGV come from the germline V gene. CDR3 length equals 14 residues. The CDR3 coding sequence is TGTGCCAGCAGCCCCGGGAGTAGCACAGATACGCAGTATTTT. Protein product: CASSPGSSTDTQYF.

This clone appeared a few times. This chain links TRBV2 with TRBJ2-1; 14 bases are shared with TRBD2. The V and J ends lost 8 bases and 4 bases, in that order; junction bases with no gene match: 4. Germline CDR1 and CDR2: SNHLY and FYNNEI. The CDR3 sequence is 15 residues long. The CDR3 DNA follows: TGTGCCAGCGGACTAGCGGGAGGTCTATACAATGAGCAGTTCTTC. This codes for CASGLAGGLYNEQFF. Full variable domain (remainder filled in from reference TRBV2 and TRBJ2-1): EPEVTQTPSHQVTQMGQEVILRCVPISNHLYFYWYRQILGQKVEFLVSFYNNEISEKSEIFDDQFSVERPDGSNFTLKIRSTKLEDSAMYFCASGLAGGLYNEQFFGPGTRLTVL.

This clone has a handful of counts. The rearrangement links TRBV7-2 to TRBJ2-7; possible D gene TRBD1, 7 bases. Germline V gives CDR1 SGHTA, CDR2 FQGNSA. Trimming shortened V by 1 base and J by 3 bases, and 13 bases separated the two germline ends. This CDR3 has 15 residues. Written as DNA, the CDR3 is TGTGCCAGCAGCTTAGATGGAGGGGGCTTCTACGAGCAGTACTTC. Its protein is CASSLDGGGFYEQYF.

The V call is TRBV27, the J call TRBJ1-3; no firm D call. The CDR3 is 15 residues long. CDR1 and CDR2 from the germline V gene are MNHEY and SMNVEV (reference sequence). V lost 6 bases and J 4 bases, leaving 16 bases between the germline ends. The CDR3 coding sequence is TGTGCCAGCAGGCCCGACGGGATGGGGGGAAACACCATATATTTT. This gives the protein CASRPDGMGGNTIYF.

The genes are TRBV23-1 and TRBJ1-4, with 7 nucleotides matching TRBD1. TRBV23-1 is flagged as an ORF with uncertain function. The CDR3 spans 19 residues. Trimming took 3 bases from V and 0 from J; bases not matched to a gene: 13. The CDR3 DNA reads as TGCGCCAGCAGTCAGCGGGGGGGGGACAGCTTTGCAACTAATGAAAAACTGTTTTTT. Amino acid sequence: CASSQRGGDSFATNEKLFF.

V is TRBV25-1 and J is TRBJ1-2; TRBD1 is a possible D gene (6 bases). Trimming removed 6 bases from V and 4 bases from J, with 18 bases in between. The CDR3 totals 15 residues. The germline CDR1 and CDR2 sequences are MGHDK and SYGVNS. CDR3 region: CASSTGQLTTYGYTF. CDR3 DNA: TGTGCCAGCAGCACAGGACAGCTCACCACCTATGGCTACACCTTC.

As concerns this clone: One end of the junction fails to match germline, which may point to a read error. The identical CDR3 is also encoded by other nucleotide sequences in the sample. V and J are TRBV28 and TRBJ1-3; D is unclear. Germline V gene sequence: CDR1 MDHEN, CDR2 SYDVKM. This CDR3 has 15 amino acids. CDR3 amino acids: CASSLLQTSGNTIYF. The DNA for the CDR3 is TGTGCCAGCAGTTTACTTCAGACTTCTGGGAACACCATATATTTT.

This chain links TRBV4-1 with TRBJ1-2, with TRBD1 as a possible D gene (5 bases). Germline values: CDR1 MGHRA, CDR2 YSYEKL. CDR3 length: 13 residues. Trimming took 8 bases from V and 4 from J, leaving 14 bases between them. In DNA, the CDR3 is TGCGCCAGCGGACCGCGGGGCCTCTATGGCTACACCTTC. The encoded protein is CASGPRGLYGYTF.

The CDR3 here is CASSWAGLAGGIEETQYF. DNA for the CDR3: TGTGCCAGCAGCTGGGCGGGACTAGCGGGGGGCATTGAGGAGACCCAGTACTTC. The V gene is TRBV5-6, the J gene TRBJ2-5, with 15 bases fitting TRBD2. Germline V CDR1 and CDR2: SGHDT, YYEEEE. The CDR3 consists of 18 residues. V shed 3 bases and J 5 bases; nucleotides not matched to a gene: 11. Supplemented by reference TRBV5-6 and TRBJ2-5, the full variable domain reads DAGVTQSPTHLIKTRGQQVTLRCSPKSGHDTVSWYQQALGQGPQFIFQYYEEEERQRGNFPDRFSGHQFPNYSSELNVNALLLGDSALYLCASSWAGLAGGIEETQYFGPGTRLLVL.

V gene TRBV5-1 combines with J gene TRBJ1-2, with 7 bases fitting TRBD1. The V and J ends lost 1 base and 3 bases, in that order; junction bases with no gene match: 6. The CDR3 extends over 15 amino acids. CDR1 SGHRS and CDR2 YFSETQ come from the germline V gene. CDR3 loop: CASSLSFGTDYGYTF. CDR3 sequence (DNA): TGCGCCAGCAGCTTGTCCTTCGGGACAGACTATGGCTACACCTTC.

This sequence joins TRBV29-1 and TRBJ1-2; D is possibly TRBD1 (6 bases). V lost 3 bases, J lost 8 bases, and 19 bases lay in between. This CDR3 has 14 residues. Germline loops: CDR1 SQVTM, CDR2 ANQGSEA. CDR3 region: CSVDRARGEEGYTF. The CDR3 DNA follows: TGCAGCGTTGATCGTGCCAGGGGTGAGGAGGGCTACACCTTC.

This clone was detected a few times. The chain uses TRBV9 and TRBJ2-7; 10 bases line up with TRBD2. The J segment lost 3 bases and the V segment lost 4 bases, leaving 7 bases of the junction unmatched. Germline V lookup: CDR1 SGDLS, CDR2 YYNGEE. The CDR3 totals 15 residues. The CDR3 here is CASSPGTSALYEQYF. CDR3 DNA sequence: TGTGCCAGCAGCCCCGGGACTAGCGCGCTCTACGAGCAGTACTTC.

This rearrangement joins TRBV4-1 to TRBJ2-7, with TRBD1 matching over 7 bases. The ends lost 0 bases at V and 6 bases at J; junction bases unmatched: 2. CDR1 and CDR2 (germline): MGHRA, YSYEKL. The CDR3 runs 13 residues. CDR3 in amino acids: CASSQETGREQYF. CDR3 bases: TGCGCCAGCAGCCAAGAGACAGGGCGCGAGCAGTACTTC.

The J gene is TRBJ2-3, the V gene TRBV7-9; possibly TRBD2 for D (6 bases). Germline CDR1 is SEHNR and CDR2 is FQNEAQ (reference sequence). The CDR3 contains 14 residues. Deletions cut 10 bases from V and 0 bases from J, with 14 bases between. Here the CDR3 DNA reads TGTGCCATGAGCGGGCGGACTAGCACAGATACGCAGTATTTT. It translates to CAMSGRTSTDTQYF.

The chain recombines TRBV19 with TRBJ1-1, with a possible D match to TRBD1 (5 bases). V lost 7 bases and J lost 1, with 7 bases in between. This CDR3 comprises 12 residues. Germline V gene data show CDR1 as LNHDA and CDR2 as SQIVND (reference sequence). The CDR3 spells CASIGENTEAFF. In DNA form, the CDR3 reads TGTGCCAGTATAGGGGAGAACACTGAAGCTTTCTTT.

This chain joins TRBV7-6 and TRBJ1-4; D not resolved. Trimming left V 2 bases short and J 5 bases short, with 9 bases between. Germline assignment: CDR1 SGHVS and CDR2 FNYEAQ. CDR3 length: 14 amino acids. The CDR3 here is CASSLQPENEKLFF. CDR3 nucleotide sequence: TGTGCCAGCAGCTTACAGCCGGAGAATGAAAAACTGTTTTTT.